The 23 T cell receptor beta chains below all came from one sample that was sequenced in a study of cytomegalovirus exposure and HLA in healthy donors. The PCR had 60 Vbeta and 13 Jbeta primers. Sequencing was performed with immunoSEQ multiplex PCR; in TCRdb, only in-frame clones are kept and a portion is missing. The sample consists of about 140,000 clones, 75% of them appearing once. The sequenced sample was PBMCs. These receptors all come from a man between 18 and 35 years old in good health and CMV-seropositive.

J is TRBJ2-1 and V is TRBV21-1; the table's D call, TRBD2, has no DNA check behind it. TRBV21-1 is a pseudogene locus. This CDR3 has 14 residues. This chain's CDR3 is CASSARLAGREQFF. The DNA for the CDR3 is TGTGCCAGCAGCGCGCGACTAGCGGGAAGGGAGCAGTTCTTC.

This clone was seen only a few times. V and J are TRBV9 and TRBJ2-7, with 8 positions matching TRBD1. The CDR3 contains 15 residues. With 3 bases clipped from V and 3 bases from J, the junction kept 8 bases outside the gene matches. CDR1 is SGDLS, CDR2 YYNGEE, per germline. CDR3 amino acids: CASSAGGQEHYEQYF. In DNA, the CDR3 is TGTGCCAGCAGCGCCGGGGGACAGGAGCACTACGAGCAGTACTTC. Using reference TRBV9 and TRBJ2-7 for the parts outside the CDR3, the full variable domain is DSGVTQTPKHLITATGQRVTLRCSPRSGDLSVYWYQQSLDQGLQFLIQYYNGEERAKGNILERFSAQQFPDLHSELNLSSLELGDSALYFCASSAGGQEHYEQYFGPGTRLTVT.

This clone was counted only a few times. This rearrangement joins TRBV28 to TRBJ2-5; D might be TRBD2 (7 bases). Germline V CDR1 and CDR2: MDHEN, SYDVKM. The V and J ends lost 5 bases and 5 bases respectively, with 18 bases between them. The CDR3 has 15 residues. CDR3 protein: CASSRGGTSRETQYF. The DNA of the CDR3 is TGTGCCAGCAGTAGGGGGGGGACATCAAGGGAGACCCAGTACTTC.

In this sample, this clone turned up a few times. The junction and the germline gene differ at one end; a read error may be behind it. The J gene is TRBJ2-1, the V gene TRBV7-9, with a weak D call TRBD1 (5 bases). The CDR3 totals 13 residues. Germline CDR1 and CDR2: SEHNR and FQNEAQ (reference sequence). The CDR3 DNA follows: TGTTCCAGCAGCTTGGATCAGGGCAATGAGCAGTTCTTC. Amino acid sequence: CSSSLDQGNEQFF.

J is TRBJ2-1 and V is TRBV5-4; D unresolved. The CDR3 has 11 residues. Germline V lookup: CDR1 SGHNT, CDR2 YYREEE (reference sequence). The germline V and J ends were trimmed by 2 bases and 7 bases, with 4 bases remaining between them. The CDR3 reads CASSLQNEQFF. CDR3 coding DNA: TGTGCCAGCAGCTTACAAAATGAGCAGTTCTTC.

This chain connects TRBV28 to TRBJ1-4, with unresolved D. V lost 4 bases and J lost 0, with 6 bases in between. CDR3 length: 14 residues. The germline gives CDR1 MDHEN, CDR2 SYDVKM. The CDR3 spells CASSWASTNEKLFF. DNA of the CDR3: TGTGCCAGCAGTTGGGCTTCAACTAATGAAAAACTGTTTTTT.

This clone has just a few counts. The rearrangement joins TRBV30 to TRBJ1-5; 7 bases are a match to TRBD1. CDR1 is GTSNPN and CDR2 is SVGIG in the germline V gene (reference sequence). The CDR3 has 19 amino acids. V was pared by 0 bases and J by 5 bases, with 19 bases of the junction left unmatched. CDR3 DNA: TGTGCCTGGAGTGTACTTTGCCACCCCGACAGGGCGGAAGATCAGCCCCAGCATTTT. This gives the protein CAWSVLCHPDRAEDQPQHF.

This clone has only a few counts. V gene TRBV28 combines with J gene TRBJ1-1; 7 nucleotides match TRBD1. The CDR3 contains 12 residues. CDR1 is MDHEN and CDR2 is SYDVKM in the germline V gene. Trimming cost V 8 bases and J 8 bases; bases outside gene matches: 8. The CDR3 region has the DNA TGTGCCAGCCTCGGAGGCAGGGGGGAAGCTTTCTTT. Its protein product is CASLGGRGEAFF.

The V gene is TRBV14, the J gene TRBJ2-7; 9 nucleotides match TRBD1. The CDR3 is 15 residues long. Germline V gene lookup returns CDR1 SGHDN and CDR2 FVKESK. V dropped 4 bases and J dropped 3; count of bases not matched to a gene: 7. CDR3 sequence (DNA): TGTGCCAGCAGCCTAGGGACAGGGCCTTTCTACGAGCAGTACTTC. It specifies CASSLGTGPFYEQYF. Variable domain in full (rest from reference TRBV14 and TRBJ2-7): EAGVTQFPSHSVIEKGQTVTLRCDPISGHDNLYWYRRVMGKEIKFLLHFVKESKQDESGMPNNRFLAERTGGTYSTLKVQPAELEDSGVYFCASSLGTGPFYEQYFGPGTRLTVT.

This clone showed up just a few times. The rearrangement links TRBV28 to TRBJ1-5; the match to TRBD1 covers 9 bases. This CDR3 is 15 amino acids long. J gave up 7 bases and V 6 bases, and 10 bases lay outside the gene matches. Germline V lookup: CDR1 MDHEN, CDR2 SYDVKM. The DNA for the CDR3 is TGTGCCAGCAGCCTCGGGACAGGGAATCGCCAGCCCCAGCATTTT. The encoded protein is CASSLGTGNRQPQHF.

The rearrangement joins TRBV27 to TRBJ2-3; 9 positions agree with TRBD2. The germline V gene has CDR1 MNHEY and CDR2 SMNVEV (reference sequence). The CDR3 covers 15 residues. Trimming removed 6 bases from V and 4 bases from J; junction bases left unmatched: 8. This CDR3 is CASRPLAGVSDTQYF. The CDR3 DNA is TGTGCCAGCAGGCCCTTAGCGGGAGTATCAGATACGCAGTATTTT.

CDR3 bases: TGTGCCAGCAGCTCACCCCCCGGTGGCGGAAGCTCCTACGAGCAGTACTTC. The encoded protein is CASSSPPGGGSSYEQYF. This sequence joins TRBV7-9 and TRBJ2-7; D is unclear. Germline CDR1 and CDR2: SEHNR and FQNEAQ (reference sequence). V gave up 4 bases and J gave up 0 bases, with 19 bases separating them. This CDR3 is 17 amino acids long. Supplemented by reference TRBV7-9 and TRBJ2-7, the full variable domain reads DTGVSQNPRHKITKRGQNVTFRCDPISEHNRLYWYRQTLGQGPEFLTYFQNEAQLEKSRLLSDRFSAERPKGSFSTLEIQRTEQGDSAMYLCASSSPPGGGSSYEQYFGPGTRLTVT.

The chain carries TRBV5-4 and TRBJ2-6, with 9 nucleotides matching TRBD1. Germline V gives CDR1 SGHNT, CDR2 YYREEE (reference sequence). The CDR3 spans 19 residues. V shed 1 base and J 2 bases; nucleotides not matched to a gene: 10. This CDR3 reads CASSLPRGQGNTGANVLTF. In nucleotides, the CDR3 is TGTGCCAGCAGCTTGCCAAGGGGACAGGGTAACACTGGGGCCAACGTCCTGACTTTC.

Note on this clone: A read error may produce the germline difference seen at one junction end. The V call is TRBV7-9, the J call TRBJ2-7; possible D gene TRBD2, 6 bases. The germline CDR1 and CDR2 sequences are SEHNR and FQNEAQ (reference sequence). The CDR3 has 12 amino acids. As DNA, the CDR3 is TGTTCCAGCAGCCGTTCGCGGGGAGAGCAGTACTTC. Translation: CSSSRSRGEQYF.

This clone was recorded once. V is TRBV5-1 and J is TRBJ2-3, with 11 bases that match TRBD2. The CDR3 is made up of 17 amino acids. Germline CDR1 reads SGHRS; CDR2 reads YFSETQ. The junction had 10 bases not matched to a gene; V was cut back by 5 bases and J by 2 bases. The CDR3 is CASSYKGTSGTTDTQYF. DNA of the CDR3: TGCGCCAGCAGTTATAAAGGGACTAGCGGTACCACAGATACGCAGTATTTT.

This clone was counted a few times. CDR3 DNA: TGTGCCAGCAGCATGGAGGGAGAGGGTTTCTACAATGAGCAGTTCTTC. As protein: CASSMEGEGFYNEQFF. The chain carries TRBV21-1 and TRBJ2-1; no check of the table's D call, TRBD2, against the DNA was made. TRBV21-1 is an annotated pseudogene. This CDR3 region has 16 residues.

The V gene is TRBV6-4, the J gene TRBJ2-3; D might be TRBD2 (6 bases). CDR1 and CDR2 (germline): MRHNA, SNTAGT. CDR3 length: 16 amino acids. V lost 2 bases and J 0 bases, leaving 12 bases between the germline ends. CDR3 protein: CASSDEAGTSTDTQYF. Here the CDR3 DNA reads TGTGCCAGCAGTGACGAGGCAGGGACTAGCACAGATACGCAGTATTTT.

The chain combines TRBV30 with TRBJ2-5; TRBD2 matches 7 bases. Trimming took 3 bases from V and 6 from J; bases not matched to a gene: 10. Per germline, CDR1 GTSNPN and CDR2 SVGIG (reference sequence). CDR3 length: 14 residues. CDR3 sequence (DNA): TGTGCCTGGAGAGTTGGCGGGAGTTGGCAGACCCAGTACTTC. Its protein is CAWRVGGSWQTQYF.

The chain recombines TRBV2 with TRBJ2-7, with 9 bases fitting TRBD2. CDR3 length: 14 residues. CDR1 SNHLY and CDR2 FYNNEI come from the germline V gene. The V gene end was trimmed by 8 bases and the J gene end by 1 base; junction bases not matched to a gene: 6. CDR3 nucleotides: TGTGCCAGCCGGACGGGACTAGCTTCCTACGAGCAGTACTTC. Protein sequence: CASRTGLASYEQYF.

This chain links TRBV28 with TRBJ2-3; D is ambiguous. Trimming removed 3 bases at V and 0 bases at J, with 10 bases between. Germline CDR1 and CDR2: MDHEN and SYDVKM. This CDR3 contains 15 residues. The CDR3 coding sequence is TGTGCCAGCAGTTTGGGTCCGGAGAGCACAGATACGCAGTATTTT. Residues: CASSLGPESTDTQYF.

The CDR3 is CASSHADTQYF. The CDR3 nucleotides read TGTGCCAGCAGCCATGCAGATACGCAGTATTTT. This chain joins TRBV7-6 and TRBJ2-3; D not resolved. Trimming took off 5 bases at V and 4 bases at J, with 4 bases between the two ends. Germline CDR1 SGHVS, CDR2 FNYEAQ. There are 11 residues in the CDR3.

This chain links TRBV19 with TRBJ1-5; 8 bases line up with TRBD1. The junction had 6 bases not matched to a gene; V was cut back by 3 bases and J by 5 bases. CDR3 size: 15 residues. From germline, CDR1 is LNHDA and CDR2 SQIVND (reference sequence). This CDR3 reads CASSIYGQGDQPQHF. The CDR3 DNA reads TGTGCCAGTAGTATCTACGGACAGGGCGATCAGCCCCAGCATTTT.

This rearrangement joins TRBV9 to TRBJ2-1; 10 nucleotides align to TRBD2. CDR3 length: 16 amino acids. Germline trimming cut 1 base from V and 10 bases from J; bases unmatched to any gene: 11. The germline V gene encodes CDR1 SGDLS and CDR2 YYNGEE. CDR3: CASSVISSGSRGEQFF. The CDR3 nucleotides are TGTGCCAGCAGCGTAATATCTAGCGGGAGCCGCGGAGAGCAGTTCTTC.